Following are 32 T cell receptor beta chains from one sample sequenced in a study of blood T cell repertoires in COVID-19. The protocol was immunoSEQ multiplex PCR, while the TCRdb copy is restricted to in-frame clones and leaves out a portion. In the table there are 300,000 or so clones, around 87% of which are singletons. Material for sequencing was peripheral blood. These receptors were obtained from a middle-aged man with active or convalescent COVID-19.

The rearrangement joins TRBV11-3 to TRBJ2-5, with 8 positions matching TRBD2. The V gene's germline CDR1 is SGHNT and CDR2 YENEEA. V dropped 4 bases and J dropped 5; count of bases not matched to a gene: 6. The CDR3 spans 14 residues. Here the CDR3 DNA reads TGTGCCAGCAGCTCCGGGGGGGCCGGGGAGACCCAGTACTTC. Translating it yields CASSSGGAGETQYF.

The V call is TRBV12-3 or TRBV12-4, the J call TRBJ1-3; 7 bases are a match to TRBD1. V lost 9 bases to trimming and J lost 4 bases; unmatched junction nucleotides: 6. The CDR3 has 13 residues. The CDR3 region is CASFRGQGNTIYF. In nucleotides, the CDR3 is TGTGCCAGTTTTAGGGGGCAGGGAAACACCATATATTTT.

This clone was detected a few times. V is TRBV18 and J is TRBJ2-7, with 9 bases matching TRBD1. This CDR3 is built from 15 residues. The trim removed 3 bases at V and 7 bases at J, leaving 10 bases unmatched. Germline assignment: CDR1 KGHSH and CDR2 LQKENI. The DNA of the CDR3 is TGTGCCAGCTCACCGACCGGGACAGGGATCCGAGAGCAGTACTTC. Translating it yields CASSPTGTGIREQYF.

The V gene is TRBV18, the J gene TRBJ2-2; 7 bases are shared with TRBD1. V lost 3 bases, J lost 8 bases, and 9 bases stayed unmatched. CDR3 length: 15 residues. The germline V gene has CDR1 KGHSH and CDR2 LQKENI. Written as DNA, the CDR3 is TGTGCCAGCTCACCCCCGGGACAGCGGCCTGGGGAGCTGTTTTTT. This gives the protein CASSPPGQRPGELFF.

This clone turned up a few times. The chain links TRBV4-2 to TRBJ2-7; possibly TRBD2 for D (5 bases). The length of the CDR3 is 16 residues. Trimming shortened V by 0 bases and J by 2 bases, and 14 bases separated the two germline ends. Germline values: CDR1 LGHNA, CDR2 YNFKEQ. In DNA, the CDR3 is TGTGCCAGCAGCCAAGATCTCTATAGCGACGCCTACGAGCAGTACTTC. It codes for CASSQDLYSDAYEQYF.

Only a few counts were recorded for this clone. The chain uses TRBV29-1 and TRBJ1-1; D remains unclear. Trimming pared 4 bases from V and 5 bases from J, leaving 17 bases between. In germline, CDR1 is SQVTM, CDR2 ANQGSEA. The CDR3 is 14 residues long. CDR3 protein: CSVVVTTLRTEAFF. The CDR3 region has the DNA TGCAGCGTTGTAGTGACTACACTCAGAACTGAAGCTTTCTTT. Drawing the rest from reference TRBV29-1 and TRBJ1-1, the complete variable domain is SAVISQKPSRDICQRGTSLTIQCQVDSQVTMMFWYRQQPGQSLTLIATANQGSEATYESGFVIDKFPISRPNLTFSTLTVSNMSPEDSSIYLCSVVVTTLRTEAFFGQGTRLTVV.

This clone was seen a single time. This chain connects TRBV4-1 to TRBJ2-3; 10 nucleotides agree with TRBD2. J was trimmed by 3 bases and V by 4 bases; bases with no gene match: 10. The V gene's germline CDR1 is MGHRA and CDR2 YSYEKL. The CDR3 runs 17 residues. CDR3 in DNA: TGCGCCAGCAGCCCACTACCGGGACTAGCGCGGACAGATACGCAGTATTTT. Its protein is CASSPLPGLARTDTQYF.

This clone was seen a few times. The V call is TRBV5-5, the J call TRBJ2-7; no definite D call. CDR3 size: 14 residues. Germline loops: CDR1 SGHKS, CDR2 YYEKEE (reference sequence). V lost 4 bases and J 4 bases, leaving 15 bases between the germline ends. The CDR3 coding sequence is TGTGCCAGCAGCGATTCCGGTCTTGCTTACGAGCAGTACTTC. It is translated as CASSDSGLAYEQYF.

This chain connects TRBV7-6 to TRBJ2-7, with 7 bases lining up with TRBD1. Germline CDR1 SGHVS, CDR2 FNYEAQ. The junction had 10 bases not matched to a gene; V was cut back by 5 bases and J by 3 bases. The length of the CDR3 is 15 residues. The CDR3 here is CASSPTGSSLYEQYF. For the CDR3, the DNA is TGTGCCAGCAGCCCGACAGGGAGCTCCCTCTACGAGCAGTACTTC.

This clone was counted a single time. The junction does not match germline at one end; this may be a read error. The chain combines TRBV12-3 or TRBV12-4 with TRBJ2-3, with 7 bases identical to TRBD2. This CDR3 comprises 13 residues. The chain's CDR3 is CAGRRLATDTQYF. The CDR3, as DNA: TGTGCCGGCAGGAGACTAGCAACAGATACGCAGTATTTT.

This chain links TRBV24-1 with TRBJ2-1; 10 bases are a match to TRBD1. With V trimmed by 3 bases and J by 9 bases, 7 bases remained unmatched. This CDR3 comprises 15 residues. Germline values: CDR1 KGHDR, CDR2 SFDVKD. CDR3 protein: CATSDVGDRGIEQFF. The CDR3 nucleotides read TGTGCCACCAGTGATGTGGGGGACAGGGGTATTGAGCAGTTCTTC.

The chain combines TRBV3-1 (or the pseudogene TRBV3-2) with TRBJ1-2, with D possibly matching TRBD1 (5 bases). V was pared by 1 base and J by 2 bases, with 5 bases between. The CDR3 is 13 amino acids. Germline CDR1 is LGHDT and CDR2 is YNNKEL (reference sequence). CDR3 sequence: CASSQAGNYGYTF. The CDR3 region has the DNA TGTGCCAGCAGCCAAGCAGGGAACTATGGCTACACCTTC.

This chain uses TRBV5-4 with TRBJ2-3, with no clear D. Germline CDR1 reads SGHNT; CDR2 reads YYREEE (reference sequence). V lost 1 base and J 0 bases, leaving 12 bases between the germline ends. The CDR3 is 16 amino acids. CDR3 protein: CASSLNGQYSTDTQYF. The CDR3 region has the DNA TGTGCCAGCAGCTTGAATGGTCAGTATAGCACAGATACGCAGTATTTT.

V gene TRBV6-5 combines with J gene TRBJ1-1, with D tentatively TRBD1 (5 bases). With 6 bases removed from V and 1 base from J, the gap between germline ends came to 15 bases. Germline loops: CDR1 MNHEY, CDR2 SVGAGI. The CDR3 loop spans 15 amino acids. CDR3 nucleotides: TGTGCCAGCAGACTACGGACAAATCCGAACACTGAAGCTTTCTTT. Protein sequence: CASRLRTNPNTEAFF.

The rearrangement joins TRBV3-1 (or the pseudogene TRBV3-2) to TRBJ1-3; D is uncertain. The CDR3 runs to 16 residues. Germline assignment: CDR1 LGHDT and CDR2 YNNKEL (reference sequence). The V end was cut by 1 base, the J end by 4 bases, with 14 bases between. CDR3 sequence (DNA): TGTGCCAGCAGCCAAGTTGGGAGTTTGGGAGGAAACACCATATATTTT. Translated, it gives CASSQVGSLGGNTIYF.

The CDR3 DNA is TGTGCCAGCAGCCAAGACTACCAGGGGAACACTGAAGCTTTCTTT. Protein: CASSQDYQGNTEAFF. This chain joins TRBV3-1 (or the pseudogene TRBV3-2) and TRBJ1-1; tentative D call: TRBD1 (5 bases). V lost 0 bases and J lost 1, with 9 bases in between. The germline gives CDR1 LGHDT, CDR2 YNNKEL (reference sequence). This CDR3 region has 15 residues.

The chain employs TRBV11-2 and TRBJ1-2; D might be TRBD1 (6 bases). CDR1 and CDR2 from the germline V gene are SGHAT and FQNNGV. This CDR3 region has 14 residues. Trimming stripped 0 bases from V and 7 bases from J, with 12 bases between. CDR3 protein: CASSLDWTDPGYTF. As DNA, the CDR3 is TGTGCCAGCAGCTTAGACTGGACAGACCCTGGCTACACCTTC.

In DNA, the CDR3 is TGTGCCAGCTCACCTTCGACAGACTACGAGCAGTACTTC. The encoded protein is CASSPSTDYEQYF. The chain is built from TRBV18 and TRBJ2-7; a weak D match, TRBD1 (5 bases). This CDR3 region has 13 residues. Per the germline V gene, CDR1 is KGHSH and CDR2 is LQKENI. V was cut by 3 bases and J by 3 bases, with 9 bases left in between.

CDR3 sequence (DNA): TGCGCCAGCAGTGCCAGCGGGTCCTACGAGCAGTACTTC. This sequence encodes CASSASGSYEQYF. V is TRBV10-1 and J is TRBJ2-7; perhaps TRBD2 as D (6 bases). V dropped 4 bases and J dropped 1 base, with 8 bases sitting between them. Germline values: CDR1 WNHNN, CDR2 SYGVQD (reference sequence). The CDR3 loop spans 13 amino acids.

The V call is TRBV9, the J call TRBJ2-2; 12 bases are shared with TRBD2. This CDR3 has 18 amino acids. CDR1 is SGDLS and CDR2 is YYNGEE in the germline V gene. After removal of 3 bases from V and 0 bases from J, the junction contained 6 bases not matched to a gene. Here the CDR3 reads CASSGGLAGTPNTGELFF. The CDR3, as DNA: TGTGCCAGCAGCGGAGGACTAGCGGGGACCCCGAACACCGGGGAGCTGTTTTTT.

This chain joins TRBV4-2 and TRBJ2-6, with TRBD1 identical over 11 bases. After removal of 4 bases from V and 6 bases from J, the junction contained 11 bases not matched to a gene. The germline V gene encodes CDR1 LGHNA and CDR2 YNFKEQ. CDR3 size: 18 residues. The CDR3 DNA follows: TGTGCCAGCAGCCCCCGGGGACAGGGGGTAGAGCTGGCCAACGTCCTGACTTTC. Translating it yields CASSPRGQGVELANVLTF.

The CDR3 loop is CASSFELEAKLFF. DNA of the CDR3: TGTGCCAGCAGTTTCGAGTTGGAGGCAAAACTGTTTTTT. The chain carries TRBV28 and TRBJ1-4; D is uncertain. CDR1 and CDR2 (germline): MDHEN, SYDVKM. The CDR3 runs to 13 residues. Trimming stripped 3 bases from V and 10 bases from J, with 12 bases between.

This rearrangement joins TRBV3-1 (or the pseudogene TRBV3-2) to TRBJ2-3, with D possibly matching TRBD1 (5 bases). Trimming took 8 bases from V and 6 from J, leaving 18 bases between them. This CDR3 contains 14 residues. The V gene's germline CDR1 is LGHDT and CDR2 YNNKEL (reference sequence). CDR3 bases: TGTGCCAGCGTCCAGGATCCAGGGCGGGATACGCAGTATTTT. Translation: CASVQDPGRDTQYF.

A single count supports this clone. J is TRBJ1-1 and V is TRBV7-9, with TRBD1 as a possible D gene (6 bases). The CDR3 runs to 12 residues. Trimming cost V 4 bases and J 7 bases, with 10 bases left between them. CDR1 is SEHNR and CDR2 is FQNEAQ in the germline V gene (reference sequence). The CDR3 DNA is TGTGCCAGCAGCTCCCGGGACAATGAAGCTTTCTTT. This sequence encodes CASSSRDNEAFF.

The chain links TRBV30 to TRBJ1-3; 11 bases line up with TRBD1. Germline-derived CDR1 and CDR2 are GTSNPN and SVGIG (reference sequence). V shed 5 bases and J 2 bases; nucleotides not matched to a gene: 2. CDR3 length: 14 residues. The CDR3 loop reads CAWGQGAAGNTIYF. As DNA, the CDR3 is TGTGCCTGGGGACAGGGGGCGGCTGGAAACACCATATATTTT.

J is TRBJ2-7 and V is TRBV9; 9 nucleotides line up with TRBD2. Germline assignment: CDR1 SGDLS and CDR2 YYNGEE. The CDR3 loop spans 15 amino acids. Losses at the gene ends were 4 bases for V and 4 bases for J; bases not matched to a gene: 9. In DNA, the CDR3 is TGTGCCAGCAGCCGTCAAGCGGGAGGTGGGTACGAGCAGTACTTC. Its translation: CASSRQAGGGYEQYF.

The J gene is TRBJ2-5, the V gene TRBV4-3; D is unresolved. Germline values: CDR1 LGHNA, CDR2 YSLEER. Trimming left V 1 base short and J 4 bases short, with 7 bases between. The CDR3 runs to 13 residues. Here the CDR3 DNA reads TGCGCCAGCAGCCAAGTTACGGGAGAGACCCAGTACTTC. It codes for CASSQVTGETQYF.

The chain has TRBV14 and TRBJ2-7; 9 bases are a match to TRBD2. CDR3 length: 14 amino acids. CDR1 is SGHDN and CDR2 is FVKESK in the germline V gene. Losses at the gene ends were 8 bases for V and 2 bases for J; bases not matched to a gene: 7. The CDR3 DNA reads as TGTGCCAGCTCTAGAGCGGGAGGTACCTACGAGCAGTACTTC. Translating it yields CASSRAGGTYEQYF.

The chain has TRBV9 and TRBJ1-2, with 8 bases fitting TRBD1. V trimming: 4 bases; J trimming: 2 bases; junction bases outside the gene matches: 13. This CDR3 spans 17 amino acids. Germline assignment: CDR1 SGDLS and CDR2 YYNGEE. The DNA for the CDR3 is TGTGCCAGCAGCAAATATGAGGACAGGGCGATAAACTATGGCTACACCTTC. This encodes CASSKYEDRAINYGYTF.

This sequence joins TRBV5-1 and TRBJ2-6; perhaps TRBD2 as D (5 bases). V dropped 4 bases and J dropped 0 bases, with 11 bases sitting between them. CDR3 size: 16 residues. CDR1 is SGHRS and CDR2 is YFSETQ in the germline V gene. The CDR3 nucleotides are TGCGCCAGCAGCGTCATGGGGAGCTCTGGGGCCAACGTCCTGACTTTC. Translating gives CASSVMGSSGANVLTF. Full variable domain (outside the CDR3, taken from reference TRBV5-1 and TRBJ2-6): KAGVTQTPRYLIKTRGQQVTLSCSPISGHRSVSWYQQTPGQGLQFLFEYFSETQRNKGNFPGRFSGRQFSNSRSEMNVSTLELGDSALYLCASSVMGSSGANVLTFGAGSRLTVL.

The chain joins TRBV4-3 to TRBJ1-1; the D is unclear. V was shortened by 0 bases and J by 1 base, with 6 bases between the two germline ends. The CDR3 sequence is 14 residues long. Germline-derived CDR1 and CDR2 are LGHNA and YSLEER. CDR3 sequence (DNA): TGCGCCAGCAGCCAAGAGTACAGGAACACTGAAGCTTTCTTT. Its translation is CASSQEYRNTEAFF.

CDR3 residues: CASSPGGAGQPQHF. CDR3 in DNA: TGTGCCAGCAGCCCTGGAGGGGCTGGACAGCCCCAGCATTTT. The chain has TRBV7-9 and TRBJ1-5; TRBD1 might be the D (5 bases). Germline CDR1 is SEHNR and CDR2 is FQNEAQ (reference sequence). The V gene lost 5 bases and the J gene lost 7 bases, with 15 bases spanning the gap. The CDR3 runs to 14 residues.